The sample holds many counts of the clone carrying this TCR beta chain. Germline V lookup: CDR1 SGHNT, CDR2 YENEEA. The CDR3 has 13 residues. V lost 8 bases to trimming and J lost 5 bases, with 16 bases between them. CDR3 regions were amplified by Arm-PCR using iRepertoire HTBI primers to build TCR beta libraries. In the original analysis: Identification of gene segments yielded 60 or so TRBV and about 14 TRBJ across samples. MiXCR was run by TCRdb on the multiplex PCR reads, yielding one entry per CDR3 protein. Here the V and J calls rest on TCRdb's processing, not on the authors' analysis. The sample records roughly 350,000 distinct CDR3 sequences, roughly 16% being singletons. The time point here: newly diagnosed GD, antithyroid drugs for less than 3 months. Generation of the TCR library employed RNA extracted from PBMCs. The entry originates in a study of regulatory T cells in long-lasting Graves disease. Background on the study: Antithyroid drugs had been taken by newly diagnosed Graves' patients for under 3 months.

This sample was also put to use in a study of T cells in Graves' hyperthyroidism and ophthalmopathy.

V and J are TRBV11-3 and TRBJ2-7, with D possibly matching TRBD1 (6 bases). The source is a woman younger than 30 with Graves disease. Material: peripheral blood mononuclear cells (PBMCs), obtained at new diagnosis, from a patient treated with antithyroid drugs. CDR3 in amino acids: CASAGQYGDEQYF. The CDR3 DNA is TGTGCCAGCGCCGGACAGTACGGCGACGAGCAGTACTTC.